Listed below are T cell receptor beta chains from one sample, sequenced in a study of T-cell reconstitution after alpha-beta-depleted transplantation in children. TCRdb recomputed calls from the PCR reads with MiXCR, one row per CDR3 protein. This sample has around 500,000 distinct CDR3 sequences, with roughly 24% found just once. Sequences were derived from PBMCs, mostly from graft donor cells, sampled 360 days after TCRalphabeta/CD19-depleted stem cell transplant. The receptor source for this set is a boy less than two years old who had a stem cell transplant for acute myeloid leukemia, so the T cells may come from the graft donor. CDR3s include the opening cysteine and the closing phenylalanine or tryptophan. The D gene is left open where the match is weak. A row's size may be missing; if present it is once, few, many or a size class.

TRBV25-1,.,TRBJ2-7,.,TGTGCCAGCCTTTGGGGATACGAGCAGTACTTC,CASLWGYEQYF
TRBV6-9,.,TRBJ1-4,.,TGTGCCAGCAGTTATTCGGCGGCAGCAACTAATGAAAAACTGTTTTTT,CASSYSAAATNEKLFF
TRBV6-1,.,TRBJ2-4,TRBD2,TGTGCCAGCAGTGACGGGGGGTGGGGAGACATTCAGTACTTC,CASSDGGWGDIQYF
TRBV29-1,.,TRBJ2-7,TRBD1,TGCAGCGTCTCGGGACAGGGAGACCACGAGCAGTACTTC,CSVSGQGDHEQYF
TRBV7-2,many,TRBJ2-7,.,TGTGCCAGCAGCTTAGGAGCTGTGCTAGGAGGCTCCTACGAGCAGTACTTC,CASSLGAVLGGSYEQYF
TRBV7-2,.,TRBJ1-2,.,TGTGCCAGCAGCTTAGCTAGGGAAAGCTATGGCTACACCTTC,CASSLARESYGYTF
TRBV7-2,.,TRBJ2-5,TRBD2,TGTGCCAGCAGCTTAGGCCCGGCTAGCGGGGCCGAAGAGACCCAGTACTTC,CASSLGPASGAEETQYF
TRBV20-1,.,TRBJ2-1,.,TGCAGTGCTAGTCGGTTGGTTTTTACGGACAATGAGCAGTTCTTC,CSASRLVFTDNEQFF
TRBV20-1,few,TRBJ1-2,TRBD1,TGCAGTGCTAGATTTTGGACAGGGGGAGGCTATGGCTACACCTTC,CSARFWTGGGYGYTF
TRBV13,few,TRBJ2-1,.,TGTGCCAGCAGCTCCGAATGGGGCCTGGGAAATGAGCAGTTCTTC,CASSSEWGLGNEQFF
TRBV12-3/TRBV12-4,.,TRBJ1-5,TRBD1,TGTGCCAGCAGTAAAGGGGCCGGACAGGCACGGAATCAGCCCCAGCATTTT,CASSKGAGQARNQPQHF
TRBV20-1,.,TRBJ2-1,.,TGCAGTGCTAGAGGGCCTCAACCCCAGCATGAGCAGTTCTTC,CSARGPQPQHEQFF
TRBV2,few,TRBJ2-5,.,TGTGCCAGCAGTCCCCAAGGGGCCCGCTGGGAGACCCAGTACTTC,CASSPQGARWETQYF
TRBV4-3,.,TRBJ1-2,.,TGCGCCAGCAGGAACAGCGGCGGTATGGATGGCTACACCTTC,CASRNSGGMDGYTF
TRBV7-2,.,TRBJ1-3,.,TGTGCCAGCAGCTTTCAGACAGGTGGAACTGGAAACACCATATATTTT,CASSFQTGGTGNTIYF
TRBV6-5,many,TRBJ1-2,.,TGTGCCAGCAGTTATGGGCGGAACTATGGCTACACCTTC,CASSYGRNYGYTF
TRBV20-1,many,TRBJ1-1,.,TGCAGTGCTAGAGTTAGGGACGGGGCTGAAGCTTTCTTT,CSARVRDGAEAFF
TRBV7-2,many,TRBJ2-7,TRBD1,TGTGCCAGCAGCCTTGCCGGGACAGGGGGGTTCTACGAGCAGTACTTC,CASSLAGTGGFYEQYF